Included here is one T cell receptor (beta chain) sequence, with context. Germline V lookup: CDR1 SGHTA, CDR2 FQGNSA. The trim removed 5 bases at V and 4 bases at J, leaving 5 bases unmatched. The CDR3 is 15 residues long. This sample was included in a study of shared clonotypes between healthy human individuals. The protocol was immunoSEQ multiplex PCR, while the TCRdb copy is restricted to in-frame clones and leaves out a portion. Of 1,100,000 or so clones in the sample, 70% to 80% were seen once. Sequenced sample: memory CD4+ T cells from PBMCs. Subset described: CD45RA-negative fraction. The chain links TRBV7-2 to TRBJ2-1, with 10 bases that match TRBD1. The source is a young man in good health. Some clones in this sample may be carry-over from other donors' samples. CDR3 DNA sequence: TGTGCCAGCAGCCCACCGGGACAGGGGTACAATGAGCAGTTCTTC. Its protein is CASSPPGQGYNEQFF.